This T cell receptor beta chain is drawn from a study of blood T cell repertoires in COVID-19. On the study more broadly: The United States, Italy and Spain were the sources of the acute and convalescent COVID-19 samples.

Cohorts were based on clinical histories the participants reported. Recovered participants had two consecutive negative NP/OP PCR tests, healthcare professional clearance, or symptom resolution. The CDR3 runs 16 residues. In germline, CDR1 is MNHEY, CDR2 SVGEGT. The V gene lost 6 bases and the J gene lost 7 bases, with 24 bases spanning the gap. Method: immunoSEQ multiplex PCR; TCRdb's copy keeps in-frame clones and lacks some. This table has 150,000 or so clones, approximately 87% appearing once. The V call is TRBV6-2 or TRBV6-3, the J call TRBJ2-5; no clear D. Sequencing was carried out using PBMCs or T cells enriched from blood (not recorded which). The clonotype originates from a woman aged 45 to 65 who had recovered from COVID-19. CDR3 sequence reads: CASSQFSQPNPVTQYF. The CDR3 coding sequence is TGTGCCAGCAGCCAGTTTAGCCAGCCTAACCCTGTGACCCAGTACTTC.